The rows below give T cell receptor beta chains drawn from one sample of a study of blood T cell repertoires in COVID-19. Produced via immunoSEQ multiplex PCR; TCRdb's table is partial and in-frame only. Of under 200,000 clones listed, around four fifths are singletons. The sequencing sample was made of PBMCs or T cells enriched from blood (not recorded which). These receptors all stem from a woman in her forties or fifties who had recovered from COVID-19. CDR3s include the opening cysteine and the closing phenylalanine or tryptophan. A D gene is named only where the DNA matches it firmly. Clone size is given for some rows only: seen once, a few or many times, or a class if the clone is expanded.

d_call clone_size j_call v_call cdr3_aa cdr3_nt
TRBD1 . TRBJ1-5 TRBV6-2/TRBV6-3 CASSGRQGGQPQHF TGTGCCAGCAGTGGGAGACAGGGAGGACAGCCCCAGCATTTT
. . TRBJ1-4 TRBV19 CASSIDPPQRFNEKLFF TGTGCCAGTAGTATAGATCCCCCGCAGCGCTTTAATGAAAAACTGTTTTTT
. . TRBJ2-5 TRBV27 CASSPDSQETQYF TGTGCCAGCAGTCCGGACAGCCAAGAGACCCAGTACTTC
TRBD2 . TRBJ2-2 TRBV7-2 CASSLLGRALGGELFF TGTGCCAGCAGCTTACTCGGGAGGGCCTTGGGCGGGGAGCTGTTTTTT
. . TRBJ1-2 TRBV27 CAIQGGYTF TGTGCCATCCAGGGGGGCTACACCTTC
. once TRBJ2-1 TRBV24-1 CATSDYAGPQFF TGTGCCACCAGTGATTATGCAGGTCCGCAGTTCTTC
. once TRBJ2-3 TRBV5-1 CASSLSGSTDTQYF TGCGCCAGCAGCTTGTCAGGGAGCACAGATACGCAGTATTTT
. . TRBJ1-3 TRBV9 CASNNQEGGNTIYF TGTGCCAGCAACAACCAGGAGGGTGGAAACACCATATATTTT
. . TRBJ2-3 TRBV5-1 CASSLDQDRTDTQYF TGCGCCAGCAGCTTGGACCAGGATCGCACAGATACGCAGTATTTT
. . TRBJ2-6 TRBV19 CASSIGLMAGSSGANVLTF TGTGCCAGTAGTATAGGTCTTATGGCGGGGTCTTCTGGGGCCAACGTCCTGACTTTC
. . TRBJ2-1 TRBV7-9 CASSPDRYEQFF TGTGCCAGCAGCCCCGACAGGTATGAGCAGTTCTTC
TRBD2 . TRBJ2-1 TRBV4-3 CASSQEASGRLVAYNEQFF TGCGCCAGCAGCCAAGAAGCTAGCGGGAGGTTAGTTGCCTACAATGAGCAGTTCTTC
. . TRBJ1-2 TRBV28 CASRLQGDNLRGYTF TGTGCCAGCAGACTACAGGGAGATAATCTGAGGGGCTACACCTTC
TRBD1 once TRBJ2-3 TRBV7-8 CASSPGQGEDTQYF TGTGCCAGCAGTCCCGGACAGGGGGAAGATACGCAGTATTTT
. . TRBJ1-3 TRBV28 CASRDRYSGNTIYF TGTGCCAGCAGAGACAGATACTCTGGAAACACCATATATTTT
. . TRBJ2-2 TRBV5-1 CASSLAIWGRDTGELFF TGCGCCAGCAGCTTGGCCATTTGGGGGCGCGATACCGGGGAGCTGTTTTTT
. . TRBJ1-2 TRBV19 CASSTQGSYGYTF TGTGCCAGTAGTACCCAGGGGTCCTATGGCTACACCTTC
TRBD1 . TRBJ1-1 TRBV29-1 CSVADRGRNTEAFF TGCAGCGTGGCGGACAGGGGGCGGAACACTGAAGCTTTCTTT
. . TRBJ1-1 TRBV6-2/TRBV6-3 CASSSSVIEAFF .
. . TRBJ2-5 TRBV7-9 CASSLVAIREGVQTQYF TGTGCCAGCAGCTTAGTGGCCATCAGGGAAGGAGTGCAGACCCAGTACTTC
. once TRBJ2-1 TRBV11-3 CASSPRTVEQFF TGTGCCAGCAGCCCAAGGACAGTTGAGCAGTTCTTC
TRBD1 . TRBJ1-1 TRBV10-2 CASSGDRVLGTEAFF TGCGCCAGCAGTGGGGACAGGGTTCTGGGCACTGAAGCTTTCTTT
. . TRBJ2-2 TRBV12-1 CASSFGQGAGTGELFF .
. . TRBJ1-1 TRBV28 CASQGSLNTEAFF TGTGCCAGCCAGGGGTCTCTCAACACTGAAGCTTTCTTT
TRBD1 . TRBJ1-2 TRBV3-1/TRBV3-2 CASSQAGTVNYGYTF TGTGCCAGCAGCCAGGCCGGGACAGTCAACTATGGCTACACCTTC
TRBD2 . TRBJ2-5 TRBV5-4 CASSLSSGRGSETQYF TGTGCCAGCAGCTTGTCTAGCGGGAGGGGCTCTGAGACCCAGTACTTC
. . TRBJ1-1 TRBV12-3/TRBV12-4 CASRPRGGTEAFF TGTGCCAGCAGACCGCGTGGGGGGACTGAAGCTTTCTTT
. . TRBJ2-2 TRBV25-1 CASAAGALSSGELFF TGTGCCAGCGCCGCAGGCGCCCTGAGCTCCGGGGAGCTGTTTTTT
TRBD2 . TRBJ2-2 TRBV6-4 CASRGSWTSGGELFF TGTGCCAGCCGGGGGTCTTGGACTAGCGGCGGGGAGCTGTTTTTT
TRBD2 . TRBJ2-5 TRBV7-9 CASRRVRTSSQETQYF TGTGCCAGCAGGAGGGTTCGGACTAGCTCCCAAGAGACCCAGTACTTC
. . TRBJ1-1 TRBV3-1/TRBV3-2 CASSHGQREAFF TGTGCCAGCAGCCACGGACAGAGAGAAGCTTTCTTT
. . TRBJ1-6 TRBV2 CASSAPGSPGDNSPLHF TGTGCCAGCAGTGCCCCAGGGAGTCCGGGGGACAATTCACCCCTCCACTTT
. . TRBJ1-3 TRBV2 CASSWGDEEFSGNTIYF TGTGCCAGCAGCTGGGGGGACGAGGAATTCTCTGGAAACACCATATATTTT
. . TRBJ1-5 TRBV4-1 CASSQGAGALNQPQHF TGCGCCAGCAGCCAAGGGGCAGGGGCCCTGAATCAGCCCCAGCATTTT
. . TRBJ2-3 TRBV9 CASSENGHDTQYF TGTGCCAGCAGCGAAAACGGTCACGATACGCAGTATTTT
TRBD2 . TRBJ2-1 TRBV25-1 CASSRLAGGGEQFF TGTGCCAGCTCTAGACTAGCGGGGGGTGGTGAGCAGTTCTTC
TRBD1 . TRBJ1-2 TRBV11-1 CASSLDRGLGYTF TGTGCCAGCAGCTTGGACAGGGGACTTGGCTACACCTTC
. . TRBJ2-1 TRBV11-3 CASSSLAASVGEQFF TGTGCCAGCAGCTCCTTAGCTGCCAGCGTGGGTGAGCAGTTCTTC
TRBD1 . TRBJ1-6 TRBV7-3 CASSLTTGVSSPLHF TGTGCCAGCAGCTTAACGACAGGGGTTAGCTCACCCCTCCACTTT
. . TRBJ1-1 TRBV12-3/TRBV12-4 CASSPGTEAFF TGTGCCAGCAGCCCAGGGACTGAAGCTTTCTTT
. . TRBJ2-3 TRBV14 CASSQATTDTQYF TGTGCCAGCAGCCAGGCCACTACGGATACGCAGTATTTT
TRBD1 . TRBJ1-5 TRBV19 CASSIQGSGTGNRRAAQHF TGTGCCAGTAGTATTCAGGGTAGCGGGACAGGGAATCGCCGGGCGGCCCAGCATTTT